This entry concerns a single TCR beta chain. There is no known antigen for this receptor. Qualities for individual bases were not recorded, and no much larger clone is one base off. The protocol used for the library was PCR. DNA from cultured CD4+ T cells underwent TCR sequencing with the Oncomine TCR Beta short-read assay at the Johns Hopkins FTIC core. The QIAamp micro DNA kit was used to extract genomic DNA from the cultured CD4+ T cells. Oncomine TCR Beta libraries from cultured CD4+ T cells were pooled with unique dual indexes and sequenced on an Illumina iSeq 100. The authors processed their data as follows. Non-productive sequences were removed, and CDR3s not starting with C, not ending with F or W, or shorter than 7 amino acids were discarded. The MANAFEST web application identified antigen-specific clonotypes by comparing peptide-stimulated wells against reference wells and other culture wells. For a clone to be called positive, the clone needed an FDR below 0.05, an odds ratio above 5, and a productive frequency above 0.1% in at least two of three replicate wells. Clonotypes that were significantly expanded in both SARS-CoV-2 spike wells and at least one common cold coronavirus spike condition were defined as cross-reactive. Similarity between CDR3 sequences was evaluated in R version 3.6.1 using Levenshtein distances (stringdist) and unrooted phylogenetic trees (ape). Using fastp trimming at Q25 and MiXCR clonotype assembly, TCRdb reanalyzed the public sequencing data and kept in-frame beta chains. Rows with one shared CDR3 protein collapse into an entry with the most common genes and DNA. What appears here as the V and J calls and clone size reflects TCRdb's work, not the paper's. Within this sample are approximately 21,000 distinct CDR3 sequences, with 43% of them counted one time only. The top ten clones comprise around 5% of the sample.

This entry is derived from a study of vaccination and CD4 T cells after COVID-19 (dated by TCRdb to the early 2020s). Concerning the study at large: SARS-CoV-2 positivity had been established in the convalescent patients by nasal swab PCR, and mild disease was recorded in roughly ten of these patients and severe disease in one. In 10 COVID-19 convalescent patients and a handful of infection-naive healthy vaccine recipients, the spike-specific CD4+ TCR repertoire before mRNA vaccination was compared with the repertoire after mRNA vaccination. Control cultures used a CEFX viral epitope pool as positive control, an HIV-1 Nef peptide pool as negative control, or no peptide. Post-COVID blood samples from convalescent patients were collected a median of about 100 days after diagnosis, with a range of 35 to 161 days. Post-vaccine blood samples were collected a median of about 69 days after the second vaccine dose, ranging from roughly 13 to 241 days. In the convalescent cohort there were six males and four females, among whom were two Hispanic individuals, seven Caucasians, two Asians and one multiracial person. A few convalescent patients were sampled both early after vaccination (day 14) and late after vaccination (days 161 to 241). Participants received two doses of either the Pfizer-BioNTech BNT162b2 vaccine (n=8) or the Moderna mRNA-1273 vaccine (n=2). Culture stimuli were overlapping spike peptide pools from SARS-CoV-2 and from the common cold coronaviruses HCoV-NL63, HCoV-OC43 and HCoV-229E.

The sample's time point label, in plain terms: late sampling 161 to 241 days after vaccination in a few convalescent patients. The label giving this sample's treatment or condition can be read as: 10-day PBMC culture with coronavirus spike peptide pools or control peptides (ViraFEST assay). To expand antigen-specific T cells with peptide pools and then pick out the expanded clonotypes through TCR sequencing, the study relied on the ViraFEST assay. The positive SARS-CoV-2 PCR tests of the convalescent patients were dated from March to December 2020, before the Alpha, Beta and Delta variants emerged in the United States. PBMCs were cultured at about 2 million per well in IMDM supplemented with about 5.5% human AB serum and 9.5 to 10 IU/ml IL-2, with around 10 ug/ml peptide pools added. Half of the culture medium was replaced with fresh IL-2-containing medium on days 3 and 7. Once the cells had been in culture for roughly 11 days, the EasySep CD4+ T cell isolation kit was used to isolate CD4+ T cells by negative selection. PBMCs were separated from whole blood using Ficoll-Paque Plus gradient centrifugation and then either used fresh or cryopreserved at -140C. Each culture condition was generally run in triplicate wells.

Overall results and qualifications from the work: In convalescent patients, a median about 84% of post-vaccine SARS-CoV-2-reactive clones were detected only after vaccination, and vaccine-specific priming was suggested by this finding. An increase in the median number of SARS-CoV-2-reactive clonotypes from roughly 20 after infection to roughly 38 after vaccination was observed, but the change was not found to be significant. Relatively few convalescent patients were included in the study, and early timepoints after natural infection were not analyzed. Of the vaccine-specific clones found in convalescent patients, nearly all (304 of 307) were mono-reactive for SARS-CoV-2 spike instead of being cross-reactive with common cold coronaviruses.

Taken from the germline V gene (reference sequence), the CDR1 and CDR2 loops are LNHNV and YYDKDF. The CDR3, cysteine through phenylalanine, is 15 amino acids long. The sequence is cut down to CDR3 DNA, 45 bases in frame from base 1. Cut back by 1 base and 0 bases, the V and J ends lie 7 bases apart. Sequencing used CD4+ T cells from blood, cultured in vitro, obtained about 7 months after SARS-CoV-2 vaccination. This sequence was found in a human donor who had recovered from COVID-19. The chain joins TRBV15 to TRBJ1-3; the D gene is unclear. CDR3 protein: CATSRVADSGNTIYF. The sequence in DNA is TGTGCCACCAGCAGAGTGGCCGACTCTGGAAACACCATATATTTT.